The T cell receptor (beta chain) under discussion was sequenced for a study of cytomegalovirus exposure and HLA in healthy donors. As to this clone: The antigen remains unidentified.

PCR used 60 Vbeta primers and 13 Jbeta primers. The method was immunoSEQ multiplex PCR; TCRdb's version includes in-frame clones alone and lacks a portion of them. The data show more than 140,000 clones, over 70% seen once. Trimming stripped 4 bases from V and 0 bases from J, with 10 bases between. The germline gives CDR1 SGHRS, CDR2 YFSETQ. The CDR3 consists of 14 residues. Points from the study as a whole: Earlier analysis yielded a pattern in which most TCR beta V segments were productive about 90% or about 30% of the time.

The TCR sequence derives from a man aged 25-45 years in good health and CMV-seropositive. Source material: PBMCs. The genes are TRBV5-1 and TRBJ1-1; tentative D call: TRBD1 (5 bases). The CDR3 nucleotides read TGCGCCAGCAGCACGGGACTTGTGAACACTGAAGCTTTCTTT. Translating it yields CASSTGLVNTEAFF.